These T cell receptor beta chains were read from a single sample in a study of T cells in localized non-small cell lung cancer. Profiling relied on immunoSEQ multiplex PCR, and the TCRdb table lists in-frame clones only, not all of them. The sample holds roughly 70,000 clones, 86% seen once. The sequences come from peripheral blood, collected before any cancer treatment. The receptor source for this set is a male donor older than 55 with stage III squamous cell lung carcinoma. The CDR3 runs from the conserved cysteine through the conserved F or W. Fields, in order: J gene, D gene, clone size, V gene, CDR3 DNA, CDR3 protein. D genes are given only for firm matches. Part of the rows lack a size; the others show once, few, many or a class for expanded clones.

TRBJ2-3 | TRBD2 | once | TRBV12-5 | TGTGCTAGTGGTTTGTACATAGCGGGGGGTAGGACAGATACGCAGTATTTT | CASGLYIAGGRTDTQYF
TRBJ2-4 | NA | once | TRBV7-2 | TGTGCCAGCAACGGGCCTTATGAAGCCAAAAACATTCAGTACTTC | CASNGPYEAKNIQYF
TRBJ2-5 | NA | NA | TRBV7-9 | TGTGCCAGCAGCTTAGGATCGGGCGAGACCCAGTACTTC | CASSLGSGETQYF
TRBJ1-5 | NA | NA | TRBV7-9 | TGTGCCAGCAGCTCAACACAGCGTAGCAATCAGCCCCAGCATTTT | CASSSTQRSNQPQHF
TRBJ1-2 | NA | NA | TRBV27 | TGTGCCAGCAGTTCACCGAGGGGAATCCCTAACTATGGCTACACCTTC | CASSSPRGIPNYGYTF
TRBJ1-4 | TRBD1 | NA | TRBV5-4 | TGTGCCAGCAGCCCAGGACAGGGGAGGAGGGAAAAACTGTTTTTT | CASSPGQGRREKLFF
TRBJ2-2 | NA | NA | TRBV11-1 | TGTGCCAGCAGCTTAGGCTTACGCGGGGAGCTGTTTTTT | CASSLGLRGELFF
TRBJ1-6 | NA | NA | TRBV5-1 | TGCGCCAGCAGGAACAGGAGCTCCTATAATTCACCCCTCCACTTT | CASRNRSSYNSPLHF
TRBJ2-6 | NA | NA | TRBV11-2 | TGTGCCAGCAGCTCGGGACCCTCAAGCTCTGGGGCCAACGTCCTGACTTTC | CASSSGPSSSGANVLTF
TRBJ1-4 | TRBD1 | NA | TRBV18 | TGTGCCAGCTCCCGGGGACAGTCAAATGAAAAACTGTTTTTT | CASSRGQSNEKLFF
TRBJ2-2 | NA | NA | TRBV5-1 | TGCGCCAGCAGCCGATCTAACACCGGGGAGCTGTTTTTT | CASSRSNTGELFF
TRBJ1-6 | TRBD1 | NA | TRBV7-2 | TGTGCCAGCAGGAGGGACAGGGAGGCGTATAATTCACCCCTCCACTTT | CASRRDREAYNSPLHF
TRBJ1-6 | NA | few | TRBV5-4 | TGTGCCAGCAGCCGGGAGGTATACGATAATTCACCCCTCCACTTT | CASSREVYDNSPLHF
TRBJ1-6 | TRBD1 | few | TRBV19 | TGTGCCAGTAGTACCGGACAGGGAACATCACCCCTCCACTTT | CASSTGQGTSPLHF
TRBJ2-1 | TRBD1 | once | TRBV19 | TGTGCCAGTAGTTCCCGGACAGGCCCTATCCCCCCTCGGATTTACAATGAGCAGTTCTTC | CASSSRTGPIPPRIYNEQFF
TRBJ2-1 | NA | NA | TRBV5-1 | TGCGCCAGCAGCTTGGACAGCCATCTTCACCTGCACTACAATGAACAGTTCTTC | CASSLDSHLHLHYNEQFF
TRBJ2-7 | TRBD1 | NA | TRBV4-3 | TGCGCCAGCAGCCAAGCTACAGGGGGCATTTACGAGCAGTACTTC | CASSQATGGIYEQYF
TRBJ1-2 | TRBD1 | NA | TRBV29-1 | TGCAGCGTCTTGGGACAGGGTTTGGTGGGCTACACCTTC | CSVLGQGLVGYTF
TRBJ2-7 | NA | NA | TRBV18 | TGTGCCAGCTCACCTCCTACAGGGCGCCTTTCCTACGAGCAGTACTTC | CASSPPTGRLSYEQYF
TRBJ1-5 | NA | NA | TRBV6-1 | TGTGCCAGCCAAGTAGCAGGGACCAGCAATCAGCCCCAGCATTTT | CASQVAGTSNQPQHF
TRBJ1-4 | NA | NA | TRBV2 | TGTGCCAGCAGCCCAGACAGGACAACTAATGAAAAACTGTTTTTT | CASSPDRTTNEKLFF
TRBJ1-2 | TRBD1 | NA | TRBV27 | TGTGCCAGCAGTTACTCGGACAGGCCGGATTATGGCTACACCTTC | CASSYSDRPDYGYTF
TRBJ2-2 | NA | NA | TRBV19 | TGTGCCAGCATGTCGACTCAAGGGGCGGGGATCGGGGAGCTGTTTTTT | CASMSTQGAGIGELFF
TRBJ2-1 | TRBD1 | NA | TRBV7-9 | TGTGCCAGCAGCCGACTCCGGGACAGGGGGATAGATGAGCAGTTCTTC | CASSRLRDRGIDEQFF
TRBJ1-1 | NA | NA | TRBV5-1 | TGCGCCAGCAGCTTGGAAGGGCTTCTCTACACTGAAGCTTTCTTT | CASSLEGLLYTEAFF
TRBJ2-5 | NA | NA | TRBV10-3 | TGTGCCATCAGTGAGTTTGGCGGGGTCCGACCCGGGGGAGAGACCCAGTACTTC | CAISEFGGVRPGGETQYF
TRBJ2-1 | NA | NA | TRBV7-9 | TGTGCCAGCAGCCCAGGGCTGGGGGGATACAATGAGCAGTTCTTC | CASSPGLGGYNEQFF
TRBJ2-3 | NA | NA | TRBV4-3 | TGCGCCAGCAGCCCCGGTTCCTTTAGCACAGATACGCAGTATTTT | CASSPGSFSTDTQYF
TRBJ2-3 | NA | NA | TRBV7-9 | TGTGCCAGCAGCTTTGACAGTGCTTTCGGAGATACGCAGTATTTT | CASSFDSAFGDTQYF
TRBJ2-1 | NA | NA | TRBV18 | TGTGCCAGCTCACCAGATAACGGTGAGCAGTTCTTC | CASSPDNGEQFF
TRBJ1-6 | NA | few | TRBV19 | TGTGCCAGTAGTTTGGGAAGCCAGGCCTATAATTCACCCCTCCACTTT | CASSLGSQAYNSPLHF
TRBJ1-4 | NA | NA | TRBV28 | TGTGCCAGCAGTTTTCGGGAAAAACTGTTTTTT | CASSFREKLFF
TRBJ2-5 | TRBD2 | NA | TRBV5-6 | TGTGCCAGCAGCCCGAGACTAGCGGGGAGCCAAGAGACCCAGTACTTC | CASSPRLAGSQETQYF
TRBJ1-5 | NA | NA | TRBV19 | TGTGCCAGTAGTATGTCAGAAATGCAGCCCCAGCATTTT | CASSMSEMQPQHF
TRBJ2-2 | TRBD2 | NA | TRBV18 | TGTGCCAGCTCACAGGGACTAGCGGGGAACACCGGGGAGCTGTTTTTT | CASSQGLAGNTGELFF
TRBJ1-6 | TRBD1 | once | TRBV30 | TGTGCCTGGACCCCCGGGGGACAGGGGAATAATTCACCCCTCCACTTT | CAWTPGGQGNNSPLHF